Shown below are 7 T cell receptor beta chains from a single sample sequenced in a study of T cell repertoires in cytomegalovirus infection. These receptors have no known antigen. TCRdb fed the reads into MiXCR, producing one record per CDR3 protein. The table shows around 750,000 distinct CDR3 sequences, with over 25% occurring only once. The starting material was cultured CD8+ T cells from PBMCs, obtained from culture after CMV antigen stimulation. These receptors were collected from a human donor in good health (CMV status not recorded). Some clones in this sample may be carry-over from other donors' samples.

The chain employs TRBV19 and TRBJ1-1, with 8 positions matching TRBD1. J gave up 5 bases and V 4 bases, and 9 bases lay outside the gene matches. The CDR3 runs 15 residues. Germline CDR1 reads LNHDA; CDR2 reads SQIVND (reference sequence). The CDR3 DNA sequence: TGTGCCAGTAGTACCCTACAGGGGGAGGATACTGAAGCTTTCTTT. It specifies CASSTLQGEDTEAFF. The full variable domain, in which reference TRBV19 and TRBJ1-1 provide the parts outside the CDR3, is DGGITQSPKYLFRKEGQNVTLSCEQNLNHDAMYWYRQDPGQGLRLIYYSQIVNDFQKGDIAEGYSVSREKKESFPLTVTSAQKNPTAFYLCASSTLQGEDTEAFFGQGTRLTVV.

The CDR3 DNA reads as TGTGCCAGCAGTTACCAGGATGAAGCTTTCTTT. Its protein product is CASSYQDEAFF. The genes are TRBV6-5 and TRBJ1-1, with D hard to call. This CDR3 has 11 amino acids. The V and J ends lost 2 bases and 7 bases respectively, with 5 bases between them. CDR1 and CDR2 from the germline V gene are MNHEY and SVGAGI.

This clonotype was seen only a few times. The gene calls are TRBV27 and TRBJ2-7; D might be TRBD1 (6 bases). The CDR3 is 12 residues long. Trimming removed 8 bases from V and 6 bases from J, with 14 bases in between. Germline lookup yields CDR1 MNHEY and CDR2 SMNVEV (reference sequence). The CDR3 loop is CASGGNWAEQYV. CDR3 coding DNA: TGTGCCAGCGGGGGCAACTGGGCCGAGCAGTACGTC.

The chain joins TRBV18 to TRBJ2-7; the match to TRBD1 covers 7 bases. J lost 3 bases, V lost 8 bases, and 13 bases had no gene match. Germline CDR1 is KGHSH and CDR2 is LQKENI. CDR3 length equals 15 residues. The CDR3 loop reads CASKPVGGAYYEQYF. CDR3 nucleotide sequence: TGTGCCAGCAAACCGGTAGGGGGCGCATACTACGAGCAGTACTTC.

The chain is built from TRBV7-9 and TRBJ2-1, with a possible D match to TRBD1 (6 bases). Deletions cut 3 bases from V and 1 base from J, with 16 bases between. Germline CDR1 SEHNR, CDR2 FQNEAQ (reference sequence). The CDR3 is made up of 17 amino acids. The CDR3 nucleotides are TGTGCCAGCAGCTTTAAACAGGGTATGGGATCCTACAATGAGCAGTTCTTC. Amino acid sequence: CASSFKQGMGSYNEQFF.

This rearrangement joins TRBV7-4 to TRBJ2-2, with a weak D call TRBD2 (6 bases). Germline V lookup: CDR1 SGHVT, CDR2 SQSDAQ. The V and J ends lost 4 bases and 7 bases respectively, with 16 bases between them. The CDR3 has 15 amino acids. CDR3 bases: TGTGCCAGCAGCTGGGGGGAGTTGATTATCGGGGAGCTGTTTTTT. Encoded protein: CASSWGELIIGELFF.

The rearrangement uses TRBV2 and TRBJ2-3; D not certain. Germline V lookup: CDR1 SNHLY, CDR2 FYNNEI. V lost 2 bases, J lost 2 bases, and 11 bases lay in between. This CDR3 is 15 amino acids long. In DNA form, the CDR3 reads TGTGCCAGCAGTGAACTCGCCCGTGACACAGATACGCAGTATTTT. Protein: CASSELARDTDTQYF.